The 27 T cell receptor beta chains below come from one sample, sequenced in a study of blood T cell repertoires in COVID-19. Clones were sequenced by immunoSEQ multiplex PCR, and TCRdb holds only the in-frame ones, with some missing. The sample contains 57,000 or so clones, almost 90% of which appear only once. What was sequenced was peripheral blood. Source of these receptors: a woman aged 45-65 years with active or convalescent COVID-19.

The chain is built from TRBV18 and TRBJ1-4; D is unresolved. The CDR3 totals 13 residues. Germline lookup yields CDR1 KGHSH and CDR2 LQKENI. Trimming cost V 2 bases and J 5 bases, with 6 bases left between them. In nucleotides, the CDR3 is TGTGCCAGCTCACCAGGGCGCAATGAAAAACTGTTTTTT. This codes for CASSPGRNEKLFF.

The rearrangement links TRBV12-5 to TRBJ1-1; maybe TRBD1 (6 bases). With 5 bases removed from V and 0 bases from J, the gap between germline ends came to 28 bases. The CDR3 length is 20 residues. The germline CDR1 and CDR2 sequences are LGHNT and FRNRAP. The CDR3 spells CASGRSYTGTQIGLNTEAFF. Written as DNA, the CDR3 is TGTGCTAGTGGTAGATCTTATACCGGGACACAGATCGGTCTGAACACTGAAGCTTTCTTT.

The chain combines TRBV9 with TRBJ2-1, with 11 bases fitting TRBD2. The length of the CDR3 is 18 residues. Germline V gene data show CDR1 as SGDLS and CDR2 as YYNGEE. After removal of 1 base from V and 4 bases from J, the junction contained 10 bases not matched to a gene. The CDR3 loop is CASSVPVAGGGDYNEQFF. In nucleotides, the CDR3 is TGTGCCAGCAGCGTACCCGTAGCGGGAGGGGGGGATTACAATGAGCAGTTCTTC.

This clone was found once. The chain combines TRBV11-2 with TRBJ1-2, with 7 bases aligning to TRBD1. Germline CDR1 and CDR2: SGHAT and FQNNGV. V trimming: 5 bases; J trimming: 0 bases; junction bases outside the gene matches: 3. The length of the CDR3 is 14 residues. CDR3 nucleotide sequence: TGTGCCAGCAGCAGGGGACAGTCTAACTATGGCTACACCTTC. Encoded protein: CASSRGQSNYGYTF.

The chain links TRBV29-1 to TRBJ2-1; TRBD2 matches at 8 bases. V lost 4 bases and J lost 9; bases outside the gene matches: 8. The CDR3 runs to 13 residues. Germline CDR1 reads SQVTM; CDR2 reads ANQGSEA. The CDR3 sequence: CSVGAGERSEQFF. In DNA form, the CDR3 reads TGCAGCGTTGGAGCGGGAGAGCGTAGTGAGCAGTTCTTC.

The chain is built from TRBV6-1 and TRBJ2-1; 12 nucleotides agree with TRBD2. With 2 bases clipped from V and 7 bases from J, the junction kept 3 bases outside the gene matches. The CDR3 contains 15 residues. CDR1 is MNHNS, CDR2 SASEGT, per germline. CDR3 DNA sequence: TGTGCCAGCAGTGAACTAGCGGGAGGGGGGAATGAGCAGTTCTTC. Translated: CASSELAGGGNEQFF.

The V call is TRBV4-1, the J call TRBJ2-1, with 11 bases that match TRBD2. The germline V gene has CDR1 MGHRA and CDR2 YSYEKL. The V and J ends lost 4 bases and 3 bases, in that order; junction bases with no gene match: 8. This CDR3 is 17 amino acids long. In nucleotides, the CDR3 is TGCGCCAGCAGCCCTCACACCGGGACTAGCGGCTACAATGAGCAGTTCTTC. Translating it yields CASSPHTGTSGYNEQFF.

This chain uses TRBV7-6 with TRBJ1-1; the match to TRBD1 covers 7 bases. The CDR3 covers 15 residues. Germline V gene lookup returns CDR1 SGHVS and CDR2 FNYEAQ. The J segment lost 1 base and the V segment lost 5 bases, leaving 7 bases of the junction unmatched. For the CDR3, the DNA is TGTGCCAGCAGCAGCCGGGACAGCCCGAACACTGAAGCTTTCTTT. Translating it yields CASSSRDSPNTEAFF.

The chain couples TRBV29-1 to TRBJ2-7, with D possibly matching TRBD1 (6 bases). CDR3 length: 15 residues. Trimming pared 6 bases from V and 0 bases from J, leaving 18 bases between. Germline-derived CDR1 and CDR2 are SQVTM and ANQGSEA. The CDR3 loop reads CSVTQADRSSYEQYF. The CDR3 DNA reads as TGCAGCGTAACCCAAGCCGACAGGAGCTCCTACGAGCAGTACTTC.

The chain recombines TRBV10-3 with TRBJ2-7; 8 nucleotides line up with TRBD1. Looked up from germline, CDR1 is ENHRY and CDR2 is SYGVKD. There are 14 residues in the CDR3. Unmatched junction bases numbered 8, after V lost 7 bases and J lost 3 bases. CDR3 loop: CAITGQGGSYEQYF. DNA of the CDR3: TGTGCCATCACAGGACAGGGCGGCAGCTACGAGCAGTACTTC.

The rearrangement links TRBV7-2 to TRBJ2-7; possibly TRBD1 for D (6 bases). Trimming removed 5 bases from V and 0 bases from J, with 17 bases in between. The CDR3 is 16 amino acids. Germline V lookup: CDR1 SGHTA, CDR2 FQGNSA. The CDR3 sequence is CASSPMAGTHSYEQYF. The CDR3 nucleotides are TGTGCCAGCAGCCCTATGGCCGGGACACACTCCTACGAGCAGTACTTC.

In its sample, this clone is large. This chain connects TRBV19 to TRBJ1-2, with 7 nucleotides matching TRBD1. The length of the CDR3 is 14 residues. The V segment lost 4 bases and the J segment 4 bases; nucleotides outside the gene matches: 6. The germline V gene has CDR1 LNHDA and CDR2 SQIVND (reference sequence). The CDR3 protein is CASSTSGTAYGYTF. The CDR3 DNA sequence: TGTGCCAGTAGTACGTCAGGGACAGCCTATGGCTACACCTTC.

The chain couples TRBV10-2 to TRBJ2-3, with 14 nucleotides matching TRBD2. The CDR3 covers 18 residues. Germline V gene sequence: CDR1 WSHSY, CDR2 SAAADI. With V trimmed by 6 bases and J by 0 bases, 8 bases remained unmatched. The CDR3 sequence: CASSEGLAGVISTDTQYF. As DNA, the CDR3 is TGCGCCAGCAGCGAGGGACTAGCGGGAGTGATTAGCACAGATACGCAGTATTTT.

The chain joins TRBV28 to TRBJ2-2, with 7 bases aligning to TRBD2. V gave up 8 bases and J gave up 7 bases; unmatched junction bases: 7. The CDR3 runs 13 residues. CDR1 is MDHEN, CDR2 SYDVKM, per germline. The CDR3 DNA reads TGTGCCAGCTGGGAGGGGAGGCTCGGGGAGCTGTTTTTT. Residues: CASWEGRLGELFF.

The V gene is TRBV7-9, the J gene TRBJ1-1, with 7 bases lining up with TRBD1. The CDR3 runs 16 residues. Per germline, CDR1 SEHNR and CDR2 FQNEAQ (reference sequence). V shed 5 bases, J shed 1 base, and the junction held 10 bases outside the gene matches. CDR3 in amino acids: CASSTYRGRGNTEAFF. The DNA of the CDR3 is TGTGCCAGCAGCACATACAGGGGAAGAGGGAACACTGAAGCTTTCTTT.

This clone showed up just once. V gene TRBV6-5 combines with J gene TRBJ1-6; TRBD1 matches at 8 bases. V was clipped by 5 bases and J by 9 bases; unmatched bases: 3. CDR1 is MNHEY, CDR2 SVGAGI, per germline. The CDR3 has 13 residues. CDR3 in DNA: TGTGCCAGCAGTAACAGGGGGGGTTCACCCCTCCACTTT. It encodes CASSNRGGSPLHF.

The chain is built from TRBV2 and TRBJ2-1; D perhaps matches TRBD2 (9 bases). The CDR3 length is 14 residues. Germline-derived CDR1 and CDR2 are SNHLY and FYNNEI. V lost 8 bases, J lost 5 bases, and 16 bases lay in between. The CDR3 loop is CASGQGLAHNEQFF. For the CDR3, the DNA is TGTGCCAGCGGACAGGGACTAGCTCACAATGAGCAGTTCTTC.

V gene TRBV19 combines with J gene TRBJ1-6; D is uncertain. V was shortened by 5 bases and J by 10 bases, with 12 bases between the two germline ends. This CDR3 spans 13 amino acids. CDR1 is LNHDA, CDR2 SQIVND, per germline (reference sequence). The CDR3 spells CASSPFEGSPLHF. The CDR3 DNA reads TGTGCCAGTAGTCCGTTCGAGGGCTCACCCCTCCACTTT.

The gene calls are TRBV7-6 and TRBJ2-3; D possibly corresponds to TRBD2 (5 bases). The CDR3 spans 15 residues. CDR1 and CDR2 (germline): SGHVS, FNYEAQ. The V end was cut by 2 bases, the J end by 4 bases, with 13 bases between. The CDR3 loop reads CASSLLRTRPDTQYF. Written as DNA, the CDR3 is TGTGCCAGCAGCTTACTTCGGACTCGTCCAGATACGCAGTATTTT.

This clone was seen only a few times. J is TRBJ1-5 and V is TRBV19; 7 bases are a match to TRBD1. CDR1 is LNHDA and CDR2 is SQIVND in the germline V gene (reference sequence). The junction had 6 bases not matched to a gene; V was cut back by 10 bases and J by 0 bases. This CDR3 has 14 amino acids. The CDR3 is CAISGGVSNQPQHF. The CDR3 DNA is TGTGCCATATCAGGGGGTGTTAGCAATCAGCCCCAGCATTTT.

This clone was picked up a small number of times. The chain employs TRBV29-1 and TRBJ2-5; the match to TRBD2 covers 14 bases. This CDR3 has 14 residues. Germline lookup yields CDR1 SQVTM and CDR2 ANQGSEA. J lost 5 bases, V lost 6 bases, and 5 bases had no gene match. The CDR3 region is CSVSTSGRVETQYF. CDR3 sequence (DNA): TGCAGCGTCTCGACTAGCGGGAGGGTGGAGACCCAGTACTTC.

The chain joins TRBV2 to TRBJ2-7; D is unclear. Germline CDR1 and CDR2: SNHLY and FYNNEI. The CDR3 consists of 13 residues. Trimming took 10 bases from V and 0 from J, leaving 13 bases between them. The CDR3 region has the DNA TGTGCCACCAAATCCGAAGCCTCCTACGAGCAGTACTTC. Protein product: CATKSEASYEQYF. Drawing the rest from reference TRBV2 and TRBJ2-7, the complete variable domain is EPEVTQTPSHQVTQMGQEVILRCVPISNHLYFYWYRQILGQKVEFLVSFYNNEISEKSEIFDDQFSVERPDGSNFTLKIRSTKLEDSAMYFCATKSEASYEQYFGPGTRLTVT.

The chain links TRBV3-1 (or the pseudogene TRBV3-2) to TRBJ1-1; D remains ambiguous. Germline V lookup: CDR1 LGHDT, CDR2 YNNKEL (reference sequence). The CDR3 length is 16 residues. V was clipped by 2 bases and J by 0 bases, with 13 bases between them. The CDR3 region has the DNA TGTGCCAGCAGCCAATTCGCGGCGGGGTTGAACACTGAAGCTTTCTTT. Protein sequence: CASSQFAAGLNTEAFF.

The V and J genes are TRBV21-1 and TRBJ1-2; the table's D call, TRBD1, was not checked against the DNA. TRBV21-1 is tagged as a pseudogene. The length of the CDR3 is 13 residues. The CDR3 is CASNRGTNYGYTF. CDR3 in DNA: TGTGCCAGCAATAGGGGGACTAACTATGGCTACACCTTC.

This chain links TRBV27 with TRBJ1-2; the D gene is possibly TRBD1 (5 bases). CDR3 length: 13 residues. Germline-derived CDR1 and CDR2 are MNHEY and SMNVEV (reference sequence). V dropped 3 bases and J dropped 7 bases, with 12 bases sitting between them. In DNA, the CDR3 is TGTGCCAGCAGTTTTGGGCAGGGAGGTGGCTACACCTTC. Translation gives CASSFGQGGGYTF.

The rearrangement links TRBV7-9 to TRBJ2-3; D is possibly TRBD2 (5 bases). This CDR3 has 14 residues. V lost 2 bases, J lost 3 bases, and 9 bases lay in between. Per the germline V gene, CDR1 is SEHNR and CDR2 is FQNEAQ (reference sequence). In DNA form, the CDR3 reads TGTGCCAGCAGCTTACGAGGGCCGACAGATACGCAGTATTTT. It codes for CASSLRGPTDTQYF.

V and J are TRBV7-8 and TRBJ2-2; 8 bases map to TRBD2. V lost 5 bases to trimming and J lost 5 bases; unmatched junction nucleotides: 10. CDR3 length equals 16 residues. The V gene's germline CDR1 is SGHVS and CDR2 FQNEAQ. The CDR3 region is CASSPPLREATGELFF. For the CDR3, the DNA is TGTGCCAGCAGCCCCCCCCTGCGGGAGGCGACCGGGGAGCTGTTTTTT.